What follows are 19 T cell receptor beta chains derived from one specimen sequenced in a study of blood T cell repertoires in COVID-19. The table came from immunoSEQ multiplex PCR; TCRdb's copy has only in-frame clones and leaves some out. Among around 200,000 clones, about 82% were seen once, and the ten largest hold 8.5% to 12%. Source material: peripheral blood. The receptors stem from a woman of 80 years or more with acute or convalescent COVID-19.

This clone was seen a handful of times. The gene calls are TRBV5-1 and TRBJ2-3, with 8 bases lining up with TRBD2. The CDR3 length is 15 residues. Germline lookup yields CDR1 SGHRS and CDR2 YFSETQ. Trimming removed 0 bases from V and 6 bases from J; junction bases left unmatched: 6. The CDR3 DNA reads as TGCGCCAGCAGCTTGGCGGGTAGCGGGGTGGATACGCAGTATTTT. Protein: CASSLAGSGVDTQYF.

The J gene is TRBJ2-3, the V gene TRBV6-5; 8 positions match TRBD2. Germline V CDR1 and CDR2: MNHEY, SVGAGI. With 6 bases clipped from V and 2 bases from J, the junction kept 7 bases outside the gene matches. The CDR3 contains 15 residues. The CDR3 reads CASRGIAGNTDTQYF. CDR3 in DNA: TGTGCCAGCAGGGGCATAGCGGGGAACACAGATACGCAGTATTTT.

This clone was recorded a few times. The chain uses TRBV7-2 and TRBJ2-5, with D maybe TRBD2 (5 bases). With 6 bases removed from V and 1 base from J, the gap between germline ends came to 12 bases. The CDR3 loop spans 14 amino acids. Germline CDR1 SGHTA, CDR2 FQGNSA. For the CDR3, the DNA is TGTGCCAGCAGTCATCCGGGATTCCAAGAGACCCAGTACTTC. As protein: CASSHPGFQETQYF.

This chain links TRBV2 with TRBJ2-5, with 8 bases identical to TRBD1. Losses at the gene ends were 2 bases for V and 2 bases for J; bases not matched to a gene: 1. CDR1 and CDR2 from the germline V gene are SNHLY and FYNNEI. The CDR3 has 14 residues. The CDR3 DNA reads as TGTGCCAGCAGTGAATGGGACAGGCAAGAGACCCAGTACTTC. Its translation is CASSEWDRQETQYF.

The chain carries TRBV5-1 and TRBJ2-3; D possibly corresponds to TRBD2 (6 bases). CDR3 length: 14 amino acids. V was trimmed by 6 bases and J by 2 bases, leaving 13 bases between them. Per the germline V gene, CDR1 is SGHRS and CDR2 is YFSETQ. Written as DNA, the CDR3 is TGCGCCAGCACCCGGGAGAGCTCCACAGATACGCAGTATTTT. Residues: CASTRESSTDTQYF.

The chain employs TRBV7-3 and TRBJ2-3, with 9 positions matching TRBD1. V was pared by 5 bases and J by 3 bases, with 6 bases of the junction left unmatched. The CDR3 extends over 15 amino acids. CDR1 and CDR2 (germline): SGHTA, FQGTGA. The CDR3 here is CASSKGQGLTDTQYF. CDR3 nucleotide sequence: TGTGCCAGCAGCAAGGGACAGGGACTAACAGATACGCAGTATTTT.

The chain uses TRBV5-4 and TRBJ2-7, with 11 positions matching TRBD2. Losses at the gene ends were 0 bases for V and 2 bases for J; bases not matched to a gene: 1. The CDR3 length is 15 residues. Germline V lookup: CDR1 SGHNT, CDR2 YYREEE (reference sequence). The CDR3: CASSLEGLAAYEQYF. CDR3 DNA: TGTGCCAGCAGCTTGGAGGGACTAGCGGCCTACGAGCAGTACTTC.

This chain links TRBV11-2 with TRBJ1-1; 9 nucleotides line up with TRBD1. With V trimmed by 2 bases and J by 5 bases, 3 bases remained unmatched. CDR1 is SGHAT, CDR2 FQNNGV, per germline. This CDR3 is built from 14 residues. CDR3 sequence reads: CASSLWDRVTEAFF. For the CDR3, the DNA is TGTGCCAGCAGCTTATGGGACAGGGTAACTGAAGCTTTCTTT.

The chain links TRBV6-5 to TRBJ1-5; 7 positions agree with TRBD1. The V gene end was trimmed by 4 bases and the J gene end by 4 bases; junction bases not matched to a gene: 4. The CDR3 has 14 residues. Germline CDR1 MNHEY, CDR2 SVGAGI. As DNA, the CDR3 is TGTGCCAGCAGTTCTGGGACAGCGAATCAGCCCCAGCATTTT. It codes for CASSSGTANQPQHF.

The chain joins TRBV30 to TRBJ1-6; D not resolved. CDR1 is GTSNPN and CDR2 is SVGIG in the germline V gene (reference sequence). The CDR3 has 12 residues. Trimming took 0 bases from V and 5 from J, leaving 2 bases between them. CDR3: CAWSVDNSPLHF. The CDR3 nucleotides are TGTGCCTGGAGTGTCGATAATTCACCCCTCCACTTT.

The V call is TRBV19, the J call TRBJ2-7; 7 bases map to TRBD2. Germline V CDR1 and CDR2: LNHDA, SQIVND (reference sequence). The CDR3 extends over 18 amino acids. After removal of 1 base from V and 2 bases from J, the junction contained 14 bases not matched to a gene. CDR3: CASSIALKTAGVAYEQYF. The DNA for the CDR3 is TGTGCCAGTAGTATAGCCCTAAAAACGGCGGGAGTTGCCTACGAGCAGTACTTC.

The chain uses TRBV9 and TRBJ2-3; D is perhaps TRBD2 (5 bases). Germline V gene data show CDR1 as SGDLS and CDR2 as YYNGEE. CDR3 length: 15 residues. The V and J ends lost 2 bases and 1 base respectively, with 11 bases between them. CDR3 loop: CASSVEGTRTDTQYF. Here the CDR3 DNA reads TGTGCCAGCAGCGTTGAGGGTACTCGCACAGATACGCAGTATTTT.

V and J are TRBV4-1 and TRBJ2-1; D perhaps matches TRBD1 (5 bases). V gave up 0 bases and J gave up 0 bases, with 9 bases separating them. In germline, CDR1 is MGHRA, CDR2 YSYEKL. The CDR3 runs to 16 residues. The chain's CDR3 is CASSQDSTGSYNEQFF. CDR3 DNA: TGCGCCAGCAGCCAAGATAGTACAGGCTCCTACAATGAGCAGTTCTTC.

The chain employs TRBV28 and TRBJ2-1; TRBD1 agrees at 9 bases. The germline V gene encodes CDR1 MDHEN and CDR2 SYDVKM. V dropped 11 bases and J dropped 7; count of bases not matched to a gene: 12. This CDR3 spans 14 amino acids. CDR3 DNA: TGTGCCGGGGCCGACAGGGGGGTGAAGAATGAGCAGTTCTTC. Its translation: CAGADRGVKNEQFF. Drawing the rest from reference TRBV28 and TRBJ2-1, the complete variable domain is DVKVTQSSRYLVKRTGEKVFLECVQDMDHENMFWYRQDPGLGLRLIYFSYDVKMKEKGDIPEGYSVSREKKERFSLILESASTNQTSMYLCAGADRGVKNEQFFGPGTRLTVL.

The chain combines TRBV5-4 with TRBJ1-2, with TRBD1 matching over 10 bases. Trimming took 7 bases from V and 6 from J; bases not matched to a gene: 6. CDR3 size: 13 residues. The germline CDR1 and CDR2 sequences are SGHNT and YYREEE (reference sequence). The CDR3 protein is CASGSDRGDGYTF. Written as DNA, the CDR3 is TGTGCCAGCGGCTCGGACAGGGGGGATGGCTACACCTTC.

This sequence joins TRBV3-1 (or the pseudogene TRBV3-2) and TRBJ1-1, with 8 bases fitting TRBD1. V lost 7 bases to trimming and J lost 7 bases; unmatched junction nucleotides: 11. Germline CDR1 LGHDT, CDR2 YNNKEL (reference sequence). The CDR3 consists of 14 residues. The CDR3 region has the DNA TGTGCCAGCATCTCAACCACAGGGGGGTATGAAGCTTTCTTT. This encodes CASISTTGGYEAFF.

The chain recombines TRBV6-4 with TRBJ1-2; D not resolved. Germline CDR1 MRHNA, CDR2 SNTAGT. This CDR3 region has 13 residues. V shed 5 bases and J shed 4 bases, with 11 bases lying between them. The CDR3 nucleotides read TGTGCCAGCAGTCAGGAGGGCATCTATGGCTACACCTTC. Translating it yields CASSQEGIYGYTF.

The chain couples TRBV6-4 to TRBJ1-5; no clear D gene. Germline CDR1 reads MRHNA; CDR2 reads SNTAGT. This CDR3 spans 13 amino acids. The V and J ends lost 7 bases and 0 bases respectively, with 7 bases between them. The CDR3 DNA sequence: TGTGCCAGCACGAACTATAGCAATCAGCCCCAGCATTTT. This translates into CASTNYSNQPQHF.

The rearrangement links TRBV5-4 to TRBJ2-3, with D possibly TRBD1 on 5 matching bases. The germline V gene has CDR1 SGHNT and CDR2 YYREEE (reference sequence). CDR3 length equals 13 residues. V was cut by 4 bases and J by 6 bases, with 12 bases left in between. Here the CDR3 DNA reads TGTGCCAGCAGCGACGACAGATGGGATACGCAGTATTTT. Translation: CASSDDRWDTQYF.